The 27 T cell receptor beta chains given below trace back to one sample, sequenced in a study of shared clonotypes between healthy human individuals. Assay used: immunoSEQ multiplex PCR; TCRdb lists only in-frame clones, some missing. The sample lists 450,000 to 500,000 clones, 60% to 80% seen once, with about 11% in the top ten. The sample consisted of PBMCs. The receptors originated from a woman aged 40 to 55 in good health. Some clones in this sample may be carry-over from other donors' samples.

The CDR3 protein is CASSSWGGSTDTQYF. The CDR3, as DNA: TGTGCCAGCAGCTCTTGGGGCGGTAGCACAGATACGCAGTATTTT. V usage is TRBV11-3 and J usage is TRBJ2-3, with a weak D call TRBD1 (5 bases). The V end was cut by 4 bases, the J end by 0 bases, with 11 bases between. Looked up from germline, CDR1 is SGHNT and CDR2 is YENEEA. The CDR3 spans 15 residues.

The chain carries TRBV2 and TRBJ2-5; D is unclear. The J call is in doubt because the DNA end fits TRBJ2-7 better. This CDR3 is 12 amino acids long. CDR1 and CDR2 (germline): SNHLY, FYNNEI. This chain's CDR3 is CASRAEAYEQYF. In DNA form, the CDR3 reads TGTGCCAGCCGGGCCGAGGCTTACGAGCAGTACTTC.

This chain links TRBV7-9 with TRBJ2-7; 7 nucleotides agree with TRBD2. Trimming removed 5 bases from V and 4 bases from J; junction bases left unmatched: 17. The CDR3 totals 17 residues. The V gene's germline CDR1 is SEHNR and CDR2 FQNEAQ (reference sequence). CDR3 in amino acids: CASSHKTSGRENYEQYF. The DNA of the CDR3 is TGTGCCAGCAGCCACAAAACCTCAGGGCGGGAGAATTACGAGCAGTACTTC.

The CDR3 DNA reads TGTGCCACCCGAAGGCCCCCCTCAGATACGCAGTATTTT. It yields the protein CATRRPPSDTQYF. This chain links TRBV6-5 with TRBJ2-3; D remains ambiguous. Germline V CDR1 and CDR2: MNHEY, SVGAGI. V was trimmed by 10 bases and J by 4 bases, leaving 15 bases between them. The CDR3 extends over 13 amino acids.

The J gene is TRBJ2-7, the V gene TRBV5-1; 10 nucleotides agree with TRBD1. Germline-derived CDR1 and CDR2 are SGHRS and YFSETQ. Losses at the gene ends were 0 bases for V and 3 bases for J; bases not matched to a gene: 6. This CDR3 contains 16 residues. The CDR3 DNA is TGCGCCAGCAGCTTGGAGCCCGGACAGGGGGACTACGAGCAGTACTTC. Its protein is CASSLEPGQGDYEQYF.

The chain employs TRBV2 and TRBJ2-1; D gene unclear. The CDR3 has 12 residues. Per germline, CDR1 SNHLY and CDR2 FYNNEI. Trimming stripped 8 bases from V and 4 bases from J, with 9 bases between. The CDR3, as DNA: TGTGCCAGCCAAGGTGGATACAATGAGCAGTTCTTC. Translated, it gives CASQGGYNEQFF.

This clone turned up a few times. V is TRBV7-2 and J is TRBJ1-2; weak D call: TRBD1 (5 bases). The V end was cut by 5 bases, the J end by 3 bases, with 25 bases between. Germline CDR1 SGHTA, CDR2 FQGNSA. The CDR3 consists of 18 residues. CDR3 nucleotides: TGTGCCAGCAGCCCCAGCCTAACCCGGGACGTCCACCACTATGGCTACACCTTC. Protein product: CASSPSLTRDVHHYGYTF. The full variable domain, completed using reference TRBV7-2 and TRBJ1-2, is GAGVSQSPSNKVTEKGKDVELRCDPISGHTALYWYRQSLGQGLEFLIYFQGNSAPDKSGLPSDRFSAERTGGSVSTLTIQRTQQEDSAVYLCASSPSLTRDVHHYGYTFGSGTRLTVV.

V is TRBV4-3 and J is TRBJ2-7; D remains ambiguous. This CDR3 comprises 15 residues. Trimming took off 2 bases at V and 5 bases at J, with 16 bases between the two ends. CDR1 and CDR2 (germline): LGHNA, YSLEER. The CDR3 sequence: CASSQLGLEGHEQYF. The CDR3 nucleotides read TGCGCCAGCAGCCAATTGGGCCTAGAAGGACACGAGCAGTACTTC.

This chain links TRBV30 with TRBJ1-5; 8 bases agree with TRBD1. The junction had 4 bases not matched to a gene; V was cut back by 0 bases and J by 6 bases. Looked up from germline, CDR1 is GTSNPN and CDR2 is SVGIG (reference sequence). This CDR3 has 14 residues. The CDR3, as DNA: TGTGCCTGGAGTGTTGGACAGGGATTTCAGCCCCAGCATTTT. Its protein product is CAWSVGQGFQPQHF.

This clone was recorded only once. The V call is TRBV7-2, the J call TRBJ1-2, with TRBD1 identical over 8 bases. J lost 8 bases, V lost 4 bases, and 9 bases had no gene match. This CDR3 is 14 amino acids long. The germline CDR1 and CDR2 sequences are SGHTA and FQGNSA. CDR3 region: CASSSGTGVSGYTF. CDR3 sequence (DNA): TGTGCCAGCAGCTCCGGGACAGGAGTGAGCGGCTACACCTTC.

The chain joins TRBV5-1 to TRBJ2-6; D tentatively reads TRBD1 or TRBD2 (5 bases each). There are 18 residues in the CDR3. V shed 4 bases and J shed 0 bases, with 17 bases lying between them. The germline V gene has CDR1 SGHRS and CDR2 YFSETQ. The CDR3: CASSPNGAALSGANVLTF. In DNA form, the CDR3 reads TGCGCCAGCAGCCCTAACGGGGCAGCCCTCTCTGGGGCCAACGTCCTGACTTTC.

Only a few counts were recorded for this clone. The chain recombines TRBV28 with TRBJ2-1, with 7 bases that match TRBD2. CDR1 MDHEN and CDR2 SYDVKM come from the germline V gene. CDR3 size: 16 residues. Trimming removed 5 bases from V and 7 bases from J; junction bases left unmatched: 14. The CDR3 spells CASSLTGVWGGNEQFF. The CDR3 DNA reads TGTGCCAGCAGTCTCACGGGTGTCTGGGGAGGGAATGAGCAGTTCTTC.

The chain joins TRBV18 to TRBJ1-1, with a weak D call TRBD1 (6 bases). CDR3 length: 15 residues. Germline assignment: CDR1 KGHSH and CDR2 LQKENI. The V and J ends lost 5 bases and 1 base respectively, with 14 bases between them. The CDR3, as DNA: TGTGCCAGCTCAGAGGGTCAGGGGAAGAACACTGAAGCTTTCTTT. This encodes CASSEGQGKNTEAFF.

The chain carries TRBV6-5 and TRBJ2-7, with 11 bases aligning to TRBD2. CDR3 length: 15 residues. Germline V gene lookup returns CDR1 MNHEY and CDR2 SVGAGI. Unmatched junction bases numbered 5, after V lost 0 bases and J lost 7 bases. DNA for the CDR3: TGTGCCAGCAGTTACTCGGCTAGCGGGAGGTTAGAGCAGTACTTC. Its translation: CASSYSASGRLEQYF.

This clone was found once. The rearrangement uses TRBV28 and TRBJ2-7, with TRBD2 identical over 13 bases. J was trimmed by 2 bases and V by 6 bases; bases with no gene match: 1. Germline V gene data show CDR1 as MDHEN and CDR2 as SYDVKM. The CDR3 length is 14 residues. The CDR3 spells CASRGTSGAYEQYF. In DNA form, the CDR3 reads TGTGCCAGCAGAGGGACTAGCGGGGCCTACGAGCAGTACTTC.

V usage is TRBV28 and J usage is TRBJ1-5; D call uncertain. Germline V gene sequence: CDR1 MDHEN, CDR2 SYDVKM. V was clipped by 6 bases and J by 0 bases, with 6 bases between them. This CDR3 has 13 residues. Written as DNA, the CDR3 is TGTGCCAGCAGAACATATAGCAATCAGCCCCAGCATTTT. As protein: CASRTYSNQPQHF.

This clone was seen at least ten times. The V call is TRBV19, the J call TRBJ1-1; 8 bases are a match to TRBD1. This CDR3 spans 13 amino acids. V shed 6 bases and J 4 bases; nucleotides not matched to a gene: 4. The germline V gene encodes CDR1 LNHDA and CDR2 SQIVND (reference sequence). The chain's CDR3 is CASSRDRRTEAFF. The CDR3 bases are TGTGCCAGTAGCAGGGACAGGCGCACTGAAGCTTTCTTT.

V gene TRBV19 combines with J gene TRBJ1-2, with D unclear. Germline CDR1 is LNHDA and CDR2 is SQIVND (reference sequence). V dropped 3 bases and J dropped 5 bases, with 25 bases sitting between them. The CDR3 consists of 18 residues. Written as DNA, the CDR3 is TGTGCCAGTAGTATGAGGGATGGTCATCCAGGCTCGGCTTATGGCTACACCTTC. This gives the protein CASSMRDGHPGSAYGYTF.

This sequence joins TRBV6-1 and TRBJ2-5, with TRBD2 identical over 8 bases. Germline CDR1 MNHNS, CDR2 SASEGT. V trimming: 4 bases; J trimming: 5 bases; junction bases outside the gene matches: 6. The CDR3 spans 14 residues. DNA of the CDR3: TGTGCCAGCAGTGCGGGAGGGCCCAGTGAGACCCAGTACTTC. Residues: CASSAGGPSETQYF.

V gene TRBV5-1 combines with J gene TRBJ2-3; 10 nucleotides agree with TRBD2. The length of the CDR3 is 16 residues. Losses at the gene ends were 4 bases for V and 1 base for J; bases not matched to a gene: 6. Looked up from germline, CDR1 is SGHRS and CDR2 is YFSETQ. The CDR3 sequence: CASSHRTSGRTDTQYF. CDR3 bases: TGCGCCAGCAGCCATAGGACTAGCGGACGCACAGATACGCAGTATTTT.

This clone came up once. Compared with germline, one end of the junction differs, possibly owing to a read error. The CDR3, as DNA: TGTGCCAGCAACTTGGGGGGGAAAGAGACCCAGTACTTC. Translated: CASNLGGKETQYF. This chain uses TRBV5-4 with TRBJ2-5; 7 nucleotides match TRBD2. This CDR3 is 13 amino acids long. Germline values: CDR1 SGHNT, CDR2 YYREEE (reference sequence).

The J gene is TRBJ2-5, the V gene TRBV28; 7 bases align to TRBD1. With V trimmed by 7 bases and J by 1 base, 9 bases remained unmatched. The CDR3 spans 15 residues. In germline, CDR1 is MDHEN, CDR2 SYDVKM. The CDR3 spells CASNENRGSQETQYF. The CDR3 region has the DNA TGTGCCAGCAACGAAAACAGGGGCTCCCAAGAGACCCAGTACTTC.

In the case of this clone: This sequence may be a read error, since a much larger clone differs from it by one base. The J gene is TRBJ2-5, the V gene TRBV6-4; D uncertain. The CDR3 has 11 residues. V lost 2 bases to trimming and J lost 5 bases, with 3 bases between them. Germline V gene sequence: CDR1 MRHNA, CDR2 SNTAGT. The CDR3: CASSDRETQYF. CDR3 bases: TGTGCCAGCAGTGACAGGGAGACCCAGTACTTC.

The V gene is TRBV5-1, the J gene TRBJ2-5; 10 nucleotides agree with TRBD1. CDR1 is SGHRS and CDR2 is YFSETQ in the germline V gene. The CDR3 contains 15 residues. V shed 3 bases, J shed 0 bases, and the junction held 2 bases outside the gene matches. Here the CDR3 reads CASSSGQGNQETQYF. The CDR3 DNA reads as TGCGCCAGCAGCTCGGGACAGGGGAACCAAGAGACCCAGTACTTC.

The rearrangement links TRBV4-2 to TRBJ2-3; 9 nucleotides agree with TRBD1. CDR3 length equals 16 residues. Trimming removed 1 base from V and 3 bases from J; junction bases left unmatched: 5. Germline assignment: CDR1 LGHNA and CDR2 YNFKEQ. CDR3 sequence reads: CASSQGDRASTDTQYF. The CDR3, as DNA: TGTGCCAGCAGCCAAGGGGACAGGGCCTCAACAGATACGCAGTATTTT.

The chain links TRBV29-1 to TRBJ1-3; weak D call: TRBD1 (5 bases). The CDR3 totals 13 residues. Germline CDR1 and CDR2: SQVTM and ANQGSEA. The V and J ends lost 8 bases and 2 bases respectively, with 13 bases between them. CDR3 nucleotides: TGCAGCTTTCAGGGTGACCCTGGAAACACCATATATTTT. Translation gives CSFQGDPGNTIYF.

The table lists this clone with a few counts. This chain links TRBV10-1 with TRBJ2-7; no clear D. The CDR3 has 13 amino acids. Between the trimmed V and J ends, which lost 0 bases and 2 bases, there was a span of 5 bases. CDR1 WNHNN and CDR2 SYGVQD come from the germline V gene (reference sequence). In DNA, the CDR3 is TGCGCCAGCAGTGAGTCTAGCACCTACGAGCAGTACTTC. Its translation is CASSESSTYEQYF.